Below are 22 T cell receptor beta chains sequenced from a single sample in a study of shared clonotypes between healthy human individuals. Measured with immunoSEQ multiplex PCR; TCRdb has only the in-frame clones, and not every one. The sample shows 1.6 million or so clones, 98% to 99% of them seen only once. Material: naive CD4+ T cells sorted from blood. Subset described: CD45RA+ positively selected. The receptors here all came from a man younger than 40 in good health.

The V call is TRBV14, the J call TRBJ2-4; D remains unclear. The ends were cut back, 4 bases at V and 7 bases at J, with 11 bases in the middle. This CDR3 comprises 13 residues. CDR1 and CDR2 from the germline V gene are SGHDN and FVKESK. CDR3 coding DNA: TGTGCCAGCAGCCCAAGTCTAGGGAACATTCAGTACTTC. Encoded protein: CASSPSLGNIQYF.

The chain combines TRBV13 with TRBJ2-7; D is unresolved. Trimming left V 5 bases short and J 3 bases short, with 14 bases between. CDR1 is PRHDT, CDR2 FYEKMQ, per germline (reference sequence). The CDR3 consists of 14 residues. The CDR3 region is CASSLSRGLYEQYF. In DNA form, the CDR3 reads TGTGCCAGCAGCCTAAGCCGTGGTCTCTACGAGCAGTACTTC.

In this sample, this clone turned up once. The V call is TRBV27, the J call TRBJ1-2; 11 bases fit TRBD1. The CDR3 sequence is 16 residues long. Germline lookup yields CDR1 MNHEY and CDR2 SMNVEV (reference sequence). After removal of 4 bases from V and 3 bases from J, the junction contained 7 bases not matched to a gene. This chain's CDR3 is CASSSIGQGAHYGYTF. CDR3 bases: TGTGCCAGCAGTTCTATCGGACAGGGGGCTCACTATGGCTACACCTTC.

The J gene is TRBJ2-2, the V gene TRBV18, with D possibly matching TRBD2 (6 bases). The CDR3 sequence is 15 residues long. V lost 4 bases and J 6 bases, leaving 15 bases between the germline ends. Per the germline V gene, CDR1 is KGHSH and CDR2 is LQKENI. CDR3 DNA sequence: TGTGCCAGCTCACTATTACCGGGACTTGCCGGGGAGCTGTTTTTT. It codes for CASSLLPGLAGELFF.

This sequence joins TRBV27 and TRBJ2-7; the D gene is possibly TRBD1 (6 bases). Germline loops: CDR1 MNHEY, CDR2 SMNVEV (reference sequence). The CDR3 length is 14 residues. V gave up 10 bases and J gave up 4 bases, with 20 bases separating them. DNA of the CDR3: TGTGCCACCAAGAGGACAGAAGCATATTACGAGCAGTACTTC. This encodes CATKRTEAYYEQYF.

The rearrangement links TRBV11-2 to TRBJ2-5; TRBD2 matches at 9 bases. The CDR3 is 17 amino acids. Germline-derived CDR1 and CDR2 are SGHAT and FQNNGV. V lost 3 bases and J lost 5; bases outside the gene matches: 13. The CDR3 sequence: CASSFLAGAGSHETQYF. The CDR3 DNA is TGTGCCAGCAGCTTTTTAGCGGGAGCAGGTTCCCACGAGACCCAGTACTTC.

The V and J genes are TRBV7-3 and TRBJ2-3; D is uncertain. The CDR3 runs 14 residues. Deletions cut 4 bases from V and 1 base from J, with 9 bases between. Looked up from germline, CDR1 is SGHTA and CDR2 is FQGTGA. The CDR3 reads CASSWASRTDTQYF. CDR3 nucleotide sequence: TGTGCCAGCAGCTGGGCCAGCCGCACAGATACGCAGTATTTT. Full variable domain (remainder filled in from reference TRBV7-3 and TRBJ2-3): GAGVSQTPSNKVTEKGKYVELRCDPISGHTALYWYRQSLGQGPEFLIYFQGTGAADDSGLPNDRFFAVRPEGSVSTLKIQRTERGDSAVYLCASSWASRTDTQYFGPGTRLTVL.

On this clone: Other DNA sequences in the same sample also yield this CDR3. This chain links TRBV18 with TRBJ1-4; D is uncertain. Germline V gene lookup returns CDR1 KGHSH and CDR2 LQKENI. V was clipped by 1 base and J by 0 bases, with 6 bases between them. The CDR3 runs 15 residues. CDR3 region: CASSPRQATNEKLFF. The CDR3 nucleotides read TGTGCCAGCTCACCACGACAAGCAACTAATGAAAAACTGTTTTTT.

The count of this clone is one. V and J are TRBV5-1 and TRBJ2-2; 7 bases fit TRBD1. The CDR3 has 15 residues. J lost 5 bases, V lost 3 bases, and 7 bases had no gene match. The germline V gene has CDR1 SGHRS and CDR2 YFSETQ. CDR3 sequence (DNA): TGCGCCAGCAGCTACAGGGGTGAAAAGACCGGGGAGCTGTTTTTT. Amino acid sequence: CASSYRGEKTGELFF. Looking up the rest from reference TRBV5-1 and TRBJ2-2 gives the full variable domain: KAGVTQTPRYLIKTRGQQVTLSCSPISGHRSVSWYQQTPGQGLQFLFEYFSETQRNKGNFPGRFSGRQFSNSRSEMNVSTLELGDSALYLCASSYRGEKTGELFFGEGSRLTVL.

The chain has TRBV6-5 and TRBJ2-2; D is uncertain. CDR3 length: 14 amino acids. Per germline, CDR1 MNHEY and CDR2 SVGAGI. The V and J ends lost 5 bases and 7 bases respectively, with 14 bases between them. CDR3 bases: TGTGCCAGCAGTATTGCTAGATTGGGCGGGGAGCTGTTTTTT. Its protein product is CASSIARLGGELFF.

J is TRBJ1-2 and V is TRBV9; 7 positions match TRBD1. Trimming removed 0 bases from V and 7 bases from J; junction bases left unmatched: 15. Germline lookup yields CDR1 SGDLS and CDR2 YYNGEE. The CDR3 has 17 amino acids. CDR3 residues: CASSVAGLGTASGGYTF. DNA of the CDR3: TGTGCCAGCAGCGTAGCAGGCTTGGGGACAGCCTCGGGTGGCTACACCTTC.

This sequence joins TRBV18 and TRBJ2-3; D possibly corresponds to TRBD2 (6 bases). Germline values: CDR1 KGHSH, CDR2 LQKENI. CDR3 length: 13 amino acids. Trimming removed 3 bases from V and 12 bases from J, with 16 bases in between. The CDR3 coding sequence is TGTGCCAGCTCACCGAAAGGCCGGGGACTTCAGTATTTT. Encoded protein: CASSPKGRGLQYF.

The chain uses TRBV7-2 and TRBJ1-1; 7 bases fit TRBD1. This CDR3 comprises 14 residues. Germline CDR1 is SGHTA and CDR2 is FQGNSA. The ends lost 5 bases at V and 1 base at J; junction bases unmatched: 4. The CDR3 DNA follows: TGTGCCAGCAGCCGCCGGACAGGGAACACTGAAGCTTTCTTT. Its translation is CASSRRTGNTEAFF. The full variable domain, its missing parts supplied by reference TRBV7-2 and TRBJ1-1, is GAGVSQSPSNKVTEKGKDVELRCDPISGHTALYWYRQSLGQGLEFLIYFQGNSAPDKSGLPSDRFSAERTGGSVSTLTIQRTQQEDSAVYLCASSRRTGNTEAFFGQGTRLTVV.

The rearrangement links TRBV23-1 to TRBJ2-1; D might be TRBD2 (5 bases). TRBV23-1 is assigned to the ORF class and has an uncertain function. Trimming cost V 4 bases and J 0 bases, with 13 bases left between them. The CDR3 spans 16 residues. CDR3 amino acids: CASSPGLASSYNEQFF. CDR3 nucleotides: TGCGCCAGCAGTCCGGGATTAGCGAGCTCCTACAATGAGCAGTTCTTC.

This chain uses TRBV5-5 with TRBJ2-5; possible D gene TRBD2, 5 bases. From germline, CDR1 is SGHKS and CDR2 YYEKEE (reference sequence). Trimming left V 5 bases short and J 4 bases short, with 12 bases between. The CDR3 loop spans 13 amino acids. The CDR3 DNA sequence: TGTGCCAGCAGTGCCCGGGATCCAGAGACCCAGTACTTC. Translation gives CASSARDPETQYF.

The gene calls are TRBV2 and TRBJ2-5, with D possibly matching TRBD2 (6 bases). V lost 10 bases, J lost 3 bases, and 12 bases lay in between. Germline V gives CDR1 SNHLY, CDR2 FYNNEI. This CDR3 has 12 amino acids. CDR3 sequence (DNA): TGTGCCACGGGGGTGAGGGAAGAGACCCAGTACTTC. It specifies CATGVREETQYF.

The chain links TRBV2 to TRBJ1-1; a weak D match, TRBD1 (5 bases). Per germline, CDR1 SNHLY and CDR2 FYNNEI. The CDR3 has 12 residues. The germline V and J ends were trimmed by 1 base and 6 bases, with 6 bases remaining between them. CDR3 in amino acids: CASSEVGPEAFF. Written as DNA, the CDR3 is TGTGCCAGCAGTGAAGTGGGACCTGAAGCTTTCTTT.

The gene calls are TRBV27 and TRBJ2-5; D ambiguous. V was clipped by 1 base and J by 5 bases, with 17 bases between them. Germline CDR1 and CDR2: MNHEY and SMNVEV (reference sequence). This CDR3 has 16 residues. CDR3 nucleotides: TGTGCCAGCAGTTTATTCTTCACGGTAGAACGGGAGACCCAGTACTTC. This translates into CASSLFFTVERETQYF.

The chain employs TRBV18 and TRBJ2-2; D is unresolved. V was shortened by 3 bases and J by 5 bases, with 10 bases between the two germline ends. CDR3 size: 14 residues. CDR1 and CDR2 from the germline V gene are KGHSH and LQKENI. The CDR3 here is CASSPFKGTGELFF. The CDR3 DNA reads as TGTGCCAGCTCACCGTTCAAGGGAACCGGGGAGCTGTTTTTT.

This sequence joins TRBV19 and TRBJ2-2; D call uncertain. The CDR3 covers 19 residues. Germline CDR1 LNHDA, CDR2 SQIVND (reference sequence). V was pared by 0 bases and J by 6 bases, with 23 bases between. The CDR3 sequence is CASSIDRRTLKWRAGELFF. DNA for the CDR3: TGTGCCAGTAGTATAGATCGAAGGACCCTGAAGTGGAGAGCCGGGGAGCTGTTTTTT.

This chain joins TRBV9 and TRBJ1-3; D uncertain. In germline, CDR1 is SGDLS, CDR2 YYNGEE. This CDR3 comprises 14 residues. Trimming removed 4 bases from V and 4 bases from J, with 12 bases in between. The CDR3 loop is CASSSGGFGNTIYF. The CDR3 DNA follows: TGTGCCAGCAGCTCAGGCGGGTTCGGAAACACCATATATTTT.

The J gene is TRBJ1-1, the V gene TRBV5-4; D unresolved. CDR1 and CDR2 from the germline V gene are SGHNT and YYREEE (reference sequence). This CDR3 is 12 amino acids long. V lost 0 bases and J lost 1, with 1 base in between. The CDR3 sequence: CASSLANTEAFF. In DNA form, the CDR3 reads TGTGCCAGCAGCTTGGCGAACACTGAAGCTTTCTTT.